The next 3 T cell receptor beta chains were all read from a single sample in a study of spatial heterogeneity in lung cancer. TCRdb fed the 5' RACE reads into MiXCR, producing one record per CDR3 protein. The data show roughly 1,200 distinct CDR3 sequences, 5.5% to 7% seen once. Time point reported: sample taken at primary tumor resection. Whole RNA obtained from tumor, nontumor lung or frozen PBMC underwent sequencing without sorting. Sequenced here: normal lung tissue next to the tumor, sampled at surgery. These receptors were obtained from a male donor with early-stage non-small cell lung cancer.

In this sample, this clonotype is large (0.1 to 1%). For the CDR3, the DNA is TGTGCCAGCAGGGCGGGTCTGTACAATGAGCAGTTCTTC. Translated: CASRAGLYNEQFF. The V and J genes are TRBV28 and TRBJ2-1, with a possible D match to TRBD2 (5 bases). There are 13 residues in the CDR3. Trimming removed 6 bases at V and 4 bases at J, with 10 bases between. Germline CDR1 MDHEN, CDR2 SYDVKM.

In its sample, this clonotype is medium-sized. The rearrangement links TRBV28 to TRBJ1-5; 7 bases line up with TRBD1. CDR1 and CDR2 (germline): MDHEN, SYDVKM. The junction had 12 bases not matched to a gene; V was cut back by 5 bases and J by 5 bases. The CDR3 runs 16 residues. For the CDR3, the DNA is TGTGCCAGCAGTGACCGCAAGACAGGGCCCTATCAGCCCCAGCATTTT. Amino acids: CASSDRKTGPYQPQHF. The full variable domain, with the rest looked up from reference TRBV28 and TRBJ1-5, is DVKVTQSSRYLVKRTGEKVFLECVQDMDHENMFWYRQDPGLGLRLIYFSYDVKMKEKGDIPEGYSVSREKKERFSLILESASTNQTSMYLCASSDRKTGPYQPQHFGDGTRLSIL.

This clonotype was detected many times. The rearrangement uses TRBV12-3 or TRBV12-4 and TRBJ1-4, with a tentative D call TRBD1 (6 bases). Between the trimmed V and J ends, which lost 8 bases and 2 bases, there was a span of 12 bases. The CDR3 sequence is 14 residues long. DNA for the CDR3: TGTGCCAGCGGCCCACAGGGCACTAATGAAAAACTGTTTTTT. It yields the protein CASGPQGTNEKLFF.